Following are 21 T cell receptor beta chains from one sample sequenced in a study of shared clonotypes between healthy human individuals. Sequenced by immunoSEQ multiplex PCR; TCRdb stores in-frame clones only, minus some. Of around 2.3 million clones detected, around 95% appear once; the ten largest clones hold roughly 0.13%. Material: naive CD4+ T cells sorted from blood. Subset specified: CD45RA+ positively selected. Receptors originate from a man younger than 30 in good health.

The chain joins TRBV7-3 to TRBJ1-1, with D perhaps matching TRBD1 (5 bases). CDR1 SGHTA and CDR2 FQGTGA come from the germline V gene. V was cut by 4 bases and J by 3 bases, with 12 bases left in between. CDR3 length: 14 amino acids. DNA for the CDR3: TGTGCCAGCAGCTCAGGGATGGGGGACACTGAAGCTTTCTTT. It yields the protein CASSSGMGDTEAFF.

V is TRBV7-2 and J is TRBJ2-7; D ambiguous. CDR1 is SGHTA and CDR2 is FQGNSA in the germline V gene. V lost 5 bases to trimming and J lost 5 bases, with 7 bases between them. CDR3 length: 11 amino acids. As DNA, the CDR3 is TGTGCCAGCAGCCCTAAAGACGAGCAGTACTTC. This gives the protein CASSPKDEQYF.

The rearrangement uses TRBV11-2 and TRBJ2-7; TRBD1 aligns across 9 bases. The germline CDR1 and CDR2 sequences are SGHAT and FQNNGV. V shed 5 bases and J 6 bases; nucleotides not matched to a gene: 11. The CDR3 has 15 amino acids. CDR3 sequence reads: CASSAPGTGFSEQYF. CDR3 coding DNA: TGTGCCAGCAGCGCACCCGGGACAGGGTTTTCCGAGCAGTACTTC.

The CDR3 loop is CASSSVGGTYNEQFF. CDR3 nucleotide sequence: TGTGCCAGCTCCTCGGTAGGGGGCACCTACAATGAGCAGTTCTTC. The chain carries TRBV18 and TRBJ2-1; 7 nucleotides align to TRBD1. Germline V lookup: CDR1 KGHSH, CDR2 LQKENI. CDR3 size: 15 residues. J was trimmed by 2 bases and V by 6 bases; bases with no gene match: 7.

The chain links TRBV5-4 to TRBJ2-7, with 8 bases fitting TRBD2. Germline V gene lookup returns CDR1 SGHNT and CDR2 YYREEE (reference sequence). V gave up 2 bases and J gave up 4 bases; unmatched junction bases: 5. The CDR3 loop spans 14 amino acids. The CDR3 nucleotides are TGTGCCAGCAGCTTCGGCCTAGCGGGTTACGAGCAGTACTTC. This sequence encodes CASSFGLAGYEQYF.

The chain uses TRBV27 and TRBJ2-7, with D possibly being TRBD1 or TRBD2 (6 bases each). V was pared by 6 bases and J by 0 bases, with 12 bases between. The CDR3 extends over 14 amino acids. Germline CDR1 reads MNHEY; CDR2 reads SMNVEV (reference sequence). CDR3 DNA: TGTGCCAGCAGGCCGGGGGACATCTCCTACGAGCAGTACTTC. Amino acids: CASRPGDISYEQYF.

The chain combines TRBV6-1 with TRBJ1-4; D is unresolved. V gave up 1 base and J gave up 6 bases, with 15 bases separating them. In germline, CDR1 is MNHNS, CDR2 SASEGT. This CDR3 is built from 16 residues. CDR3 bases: TGTGCCAGCAGTGAAGTCTATAGGAGGGCGGATGAAAAACTGTTTTTT. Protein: CASSEVYRRADEKLFF.

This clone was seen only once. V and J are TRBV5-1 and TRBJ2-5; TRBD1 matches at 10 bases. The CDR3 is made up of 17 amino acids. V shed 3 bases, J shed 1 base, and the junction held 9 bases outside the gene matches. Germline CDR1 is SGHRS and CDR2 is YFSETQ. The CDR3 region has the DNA TGCGCCAGCAGCTGGACTGGACAGGGGGGTTCCCAAGAGACCCAGTACTTC. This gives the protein CASSWTGQGGSQETQYF.

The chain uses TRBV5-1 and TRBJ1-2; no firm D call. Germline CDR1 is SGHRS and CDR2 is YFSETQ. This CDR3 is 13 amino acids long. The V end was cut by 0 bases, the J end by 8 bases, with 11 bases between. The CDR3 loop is CASSLASGIGYTF. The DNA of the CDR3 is TGCGCCAGCAGCTTGGCCTCGGGAATCGGCTACACCTTC.

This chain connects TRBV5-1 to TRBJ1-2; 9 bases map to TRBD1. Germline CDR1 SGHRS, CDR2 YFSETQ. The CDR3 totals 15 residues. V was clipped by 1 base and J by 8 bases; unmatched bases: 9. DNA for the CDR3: TGCGCCAGCAGCTTGCTTTTGGGACAGGGTAACGGCTACACCTTC. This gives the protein CASSLLLGQGNGYTF.

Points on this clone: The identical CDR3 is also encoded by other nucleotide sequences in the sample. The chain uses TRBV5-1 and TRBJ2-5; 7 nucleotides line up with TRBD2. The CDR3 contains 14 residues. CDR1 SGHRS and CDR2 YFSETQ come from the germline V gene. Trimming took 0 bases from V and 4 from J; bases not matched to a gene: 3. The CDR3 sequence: CASSLEPGGETQYF. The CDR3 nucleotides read TGCGCCAGCAGCTTGGAGCCGGGGGGAGAGACCCAGTACTTC.

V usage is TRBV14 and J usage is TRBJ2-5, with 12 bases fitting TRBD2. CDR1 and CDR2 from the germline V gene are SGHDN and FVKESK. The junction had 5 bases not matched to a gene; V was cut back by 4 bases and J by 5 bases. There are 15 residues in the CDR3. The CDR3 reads CASSPLAGGHETQYF. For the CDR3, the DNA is TGTGCCAGCAGCCCGCTAGCGGGAGGGCACGAGACCCAGTACTTC.

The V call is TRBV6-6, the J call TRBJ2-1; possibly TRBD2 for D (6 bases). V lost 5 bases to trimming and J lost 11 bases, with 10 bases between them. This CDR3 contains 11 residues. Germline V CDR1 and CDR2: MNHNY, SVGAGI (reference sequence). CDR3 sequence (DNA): TGTGCCAGCAGTACGGAGGGTAAGCAGTTCTTC. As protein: CASSTEGKQFF.

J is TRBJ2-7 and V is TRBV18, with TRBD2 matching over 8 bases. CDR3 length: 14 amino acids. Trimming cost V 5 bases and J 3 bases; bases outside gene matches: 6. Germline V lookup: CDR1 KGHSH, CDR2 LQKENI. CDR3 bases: TGTGCCAGCTCAGAGGGACTAGGGGGCTACGAGCAGTACTTC. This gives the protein CASSEGLGGYEQYF.

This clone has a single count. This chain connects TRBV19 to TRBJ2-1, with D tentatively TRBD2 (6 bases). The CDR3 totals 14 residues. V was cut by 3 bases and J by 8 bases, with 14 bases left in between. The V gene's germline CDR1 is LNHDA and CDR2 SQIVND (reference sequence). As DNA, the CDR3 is TGTGCCAGTAGTATCCCCTCGGAGGGCGATGAGCAGTTCTTC. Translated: CASSIPSEGDEQFF.

CDR3 nucleotide sequence: TGTGCCATCAGTGTCGCGGGCAAAGAGACCCAGTACTTC. Translation: CAISVAGKETQYF. The V call is TRBV10-3, the J call TRBJ2-5; D is possibly TRBD2 (5 bases). The CDR3 has 13 residues. CDR1 is ENHRY, CDR2 SYGVKD, per germline. V lost 4 bases and J 3 bases, leaving 9 bases between the germline ends.

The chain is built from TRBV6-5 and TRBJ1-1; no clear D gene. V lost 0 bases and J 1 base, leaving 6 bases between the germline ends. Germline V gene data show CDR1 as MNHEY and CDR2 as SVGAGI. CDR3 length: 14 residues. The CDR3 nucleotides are TGTGCCAGCAGTTACTCGAGCCCGAACACTGAAGCTTTCTTT. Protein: CASSYSSPNTEAFF.

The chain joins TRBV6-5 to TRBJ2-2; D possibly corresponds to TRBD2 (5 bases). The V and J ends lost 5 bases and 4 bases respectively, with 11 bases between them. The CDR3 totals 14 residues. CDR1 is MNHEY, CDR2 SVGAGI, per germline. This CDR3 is CASSPRAGTGELFF. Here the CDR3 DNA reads TGTGCCAGCAGTCCGCGGGCCGGCACCGGGGAGCTGTTTTTT.

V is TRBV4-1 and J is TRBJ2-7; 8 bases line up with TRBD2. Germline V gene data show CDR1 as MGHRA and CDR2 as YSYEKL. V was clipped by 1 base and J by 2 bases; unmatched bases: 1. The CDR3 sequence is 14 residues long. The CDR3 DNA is TGCGCCAGCAGCCAAGGACTAGCGCCCTACGAGCAGTACTTC. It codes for CASSQGLAPYEQYF.

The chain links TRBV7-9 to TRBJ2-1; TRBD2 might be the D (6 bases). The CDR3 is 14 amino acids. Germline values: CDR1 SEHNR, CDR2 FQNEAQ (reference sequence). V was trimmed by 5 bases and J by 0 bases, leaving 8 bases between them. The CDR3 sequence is CASSPRDSYNEQFF. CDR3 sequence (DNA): TGTGCCAGCAGCCCGCGGGACTCCTACAATGAGCAGTTCTTC.

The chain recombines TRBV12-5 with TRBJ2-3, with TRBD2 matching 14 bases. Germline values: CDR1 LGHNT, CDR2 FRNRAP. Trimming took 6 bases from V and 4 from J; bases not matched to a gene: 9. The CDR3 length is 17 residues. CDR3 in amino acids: CASGPRLAGGPPDTQYF. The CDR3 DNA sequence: TGTGCTAGTGGCCCGAGACTAGCGGGAGGGCCGCCAGATACGCAGTATTTT.